The clone carrying this T cell receptor (beta chain) came up a few times. The antigen is unknown. Unique molecular identifiers were incorporated into the prepared TCRbeta library. TCRdb processed the PCR reads anew with MiXCR; each CDR3 protein has one entry. The data contain 300,000 to 350,000 distinct CDR3 sequences, around 25% of them singletons. The sample comes from a study of T-cell reconstitution after alpha-beta-depleted transplantation in children. Points from the study as a whole: The origin of alpha-beta T cells about two months after transplant was reportedly several hundred expanded graft clones.

The TCR was taken from a male patient younger than 18 who had a stem cell transplant for acute lymphoblastic leukemia, so the T cells may come from the graft donor. This material consisted of PBMCs, mostly from graft donor cells, taken 180 days after TCRalphabeta/CD19-depleted stem cell transplant.

The CDR3 region is CASSPPQTTSVKQETQYF. The DNA for the CDR3 is TGTGCCAGCAGCCCCCCCCAAACGACTAGCGTGAAGCAAGAGACCCAGTACTTC. The chain uses TRBV3-1 and TRBJ2-5; TRBD2 matches at 8 bases. The V gene end was trimmed by 4 bases and the J gene end by 2 bases; junction bases not matched to a gene: 15. The CDR3 loop spans 18 amino acids. The germline V gene encodes CDR1 LGHDT and CDR2 YNNKEL (reference sequence).